Listed below are T cell receptor beta chains from one sample, sequenced in a study of tumor-infiltrating lymphocytes in primary liver carcinoma. In TCRdb, the multiplex PCR reads were re-called with MiXCR into one record per CDR3 protein. This sample has about 180,000 distinct CDR3 sequences; over 50% occur once, and the top ten carry 65% to 80%. Sequenced sample: peripheral blood. These receptors came from a man aged 35-49 years with primary liver carcinoma and hepatitis B virus infection. The CDR3 runs from the conserved cysteine through the conserved F or W. The order of the fields is clone size, V gene, J gene, D gene, CDR3 protein, CDR3 DNA. A D gene is named only where the DNA matches it firmly. Rows give clone size only sometimes, using once, few, many, or a class for an expanded clone.

clone_size: .
v_call: TRBV10-3
j_call: TRBJ2-1
d_call: .
cdr3_aa: CAISGTGGQSSNEQFF
cdr3_nt: TGTGCCATCAGTGGGACGGGGGGACAGTCCTCCAATGAGCAGTTCTTC

clone_size: .
v_call: TRBV5-4
j_call: TRBJ2-7
d_call: TRBD1
cdr3_aa: CASSLGAPGQGASYEQYF
cdr3_nt: TGTGCCAGCAGCTTGGGAGCCCCGGGACAGGGGGCCTCCTACGAGCAGTACTTC

clone_size: .
v_call: TRBV6-6
j_call: TRBJ2-3
d_call: .
cdr3_aa: CASSYLGLYTDTQYF
cdr3_nt: TGTGCCAGCAGTTATTTGGGACTTTACACAGATACGCAGTATTTT

clone_size: many
v_call: TRBV11-2
j_call: TRBJ2-1
d_call: TRBD2
cdr3_aa: CASSLELAGVNEQFF
cdr3_nt: TGTGCCAGCAGCTTAGAACTAGCGGGAGTCAATGAGCAGTTCTTC

clone_size: few
v_call: TRBV29-1
j_call: TRBJ2-4
d_call: TRBD1
cdr3_aa: CSGLDRERNIQYF
cdr3_nt: TGCAGCGGGCTGGACAGGGAGAGAAACATTCAGTACTTC

clone_size: .
v_call: TRBV12-3/TRBV12-4
j_call: TRBJ2-1
d_call: .
cdr3_aa: CASSLHQVGNEQFF
cdr3_nt: TGTGCCAGCAGTCTCCACCAGGTTGGAAATGAGCAGTTCTTC

clone_size: .
v_call: TRBV6-5
j_call: TRBJ2-7
d_call: .
cdr3_aa: CAGSYSYERGYEQYF
cdr3_nt: TGTGCCGGCAGTTACTCTTATGAGCGAGGCTACGAGCAGTACTTC

clone_size: .
v_call: TRBV13
j_call: TRBJ2-3
d_call: .
cdr3_aa: CASSFRDFLGTDTQYF
cdr3_nt: TGTGCCAGCAGCTTCAGGGACTTTCTCGGCACAGATACGCAGTATTTT

clone_size: .
v_call: TRBV14
j_call: TRBJ2-3
d_call: .
cdr3_aa: CAISHQGTDTQYF
cdr3_nt: TGTGCCATCTCCCATCAGGGCACAGATACGCAGTATTTT

clone_size: .
v_call: TRBV11-2
j_call: TRBJ2-7
d_call: TRBD2
cdr3_aa: CASSSGLALTYEQYF
cdr3_nt: TGTGCCAGCAGCTCAGGACTAGCGTTGACTTACGAGCAGTACTTC

clone_size: few
v_call: TRBV7-8
j_call: TRBJ2-3
d_call: .
cdr3_aa: CASSLTGTEGDTQYF
cdr3_nt: TGTGCCAGCAGCCTAACAGGGACGGAGGGAGATACGCAGTATTTT

clone_size: once
v_call: TRBV10-3
j_call: TRBJ1-1
d_call: .
cdr3_aa: CAISWSGEGAEAFF
cdr3_nt: TGTGCCATCAGTTGGTCGGGGGAAGGAGCTGAAGCTTTCTTT

clone_size: .
v_call: TRBV6-5
j_call: TRBJ2-6
d_call: TRBD1
cdr3_aa: CASNLLQGAGANVLTF
cdr3_nt: TGTGCCAGCAACCTATTACAGGGGGCTGGGGCCAACGTCCTGACTTTC

clone_size: .
v_call: TRBV7-8
j_call: TRBJ1-1
d_call: .
cdr3_aa: CASSLALTEAFF
cdr3_nt: TGTGCCAGCAGCTTAGCCCTGACTGAAGCTTTCTTT

clone_size: .
v_call: TRBV4-1
j_call: TRBJ2-3
d_call: .
cdr3_aa: CASSPKGRAHPSTDTQYF
cdr3_nt: TGCGCCAGCAGCCCCAAGGGAAGGGCCCACCCAAGCACAGATACGCAGTATTTT

clone_size: .
v_call: TRBV11-2
j_call: TRBJ2-3
d_call: .
cdr3_aa: CASSELARDKDTQYF
cdr3_nt: TGTGCCAGCAGCGAACTAGCGAGGGACAAAGATACGCAGTATTTT

clone_size: .
v_call: TRBV6-2/TRBV6-3
j_call: TRBJ2-1
d_call: .
cdr3_aa: CASSYRLGNEQFF
cdr3_nt: TGTGCCAGCAGTTACCGGCTAGGCAATGAGCAGTTCTTC

clone_size: .
v_call: TRBV6-5
j_call: TRBJ2-5
d_call: .
cdr3_aa: CASSSPGVETQYF
cdr3_nt: TGTGCCAGCTCCTCGCCAGGGGTAGAGACCCAGTACTTC

clone_size: many
v_call: TRBV11-2
j_call: TRBJ2-7
d_call: .
cdr3_aa: CASSLVGGLRYEQYF
cdr3_nt: TGTGCCAGCAGCTTAGTAGGTGGGCTGAGGTACGAGCAGTACTTC

clone_size: many
v_call: TRBV11-2
j_call: TRBJ2-7
d_call: .
cdr3_aa: CASRPLRGLAYEQYF
cdr3_nt: TGTGCCAGCAGACCCCTGCGCGGCCTAGCCTACGAGCAGTACTTC

clone_size: .
v_call: TRBV10-3
j_call: TRBJ1-1
d_call: TRBD1
cdr3_aa: CAISELPDRGNTEAFF
cdr3_nt: TGTGCCATCAGTGAGCTCCCGGACAGGGGGAACACTGAAGCTTTCTTT

clone_size: .
v_call: TRBV10-3
j_call: TRBJ2-1
d_call: TRBD1
cdr3_aa: CASLNDRESSYNEQFF
cdr3_nt: TGTGCCAGCCTCAACGACAGGGAAAGCTCCTACAATGAGCAGTTCTTC

clone_size: .
v_call: TRBV11-2
j_call: TRBJ2-3
d_call: TRBD2
cdr3_aa: CASSPTSGKEPTHYF
cdr3_nt: TGTGCCAGCAGCCCGACTAGCGGGAAAGAGCCTACGCATTATTTT

clone_size: .
v_call: TRBV11-2
j_call: TRBJ2-1
d_call: TRBD2
cdr3_aa: CAGSLGLSSGRAAEQFF
cdr3_nt: TGTGCCGGCAGCTTAGGGTTAAGTAGCGGGAGGGCAGCTGAGCAGTTCTTC

clone_size: .
v_call: TRBV12-3/TRBV12-4
j_call: TRBJ2-1
d_call: TRBD2
cdr3_aa: CASSPTEGLAGVYDQFF
cdr3_nt: TGTGCCAGCAGTCCCACCGAGGGACTAGCGGGAGTCTATGACCAGTTCTTC